The entry below gives a single T cell receptor beta chain sequence along with its context. Its specificity is unknown. These data are taken from a study of tumor and adjacent non-tumor tissue in lung cancer. Whole-study context: On average, productive TCRbeta reads reached about 4.17 million per sample. Overall study results and limits: Higher tumor TCR diversity was associated with shorter survival. Normal lung showed higher cumulative top 100 clone frequency than tumor.

The library came from three nested PCR rounds adapted from ARM-PCR protocols. TCRdb ran MiXCR on the multiplex PCR reads and lists one entry per CDR3 protein. In the table there are around 200,000 distinct CDR3 sequences, 71% of which are singletons. The CDR3 is 16 amino acids. CDR1 and CDR2 from the germline V gene are MNHEY and SVGAGI. V lost 5 bases, J lost 0 bases, and 11 bases lay in between. No cell sorting was done before RNA was extracted from the tissue. Donors were chemotherapy-naive, newly diagnosed lung cancer surgical patients in China, August–late 2014. This sequence was found in a man aged 55 to 69 with non-small cell lung cancer. V is TRBV6-5 and J is TRBJ2-6, with a possible D match to TRBD1 (6 bases). The source material was lung tumor tissue. This CDR3 is CASSGQIISGANVLTF. CDR3 in DNA: TGTGCCAGCAGTGGACAGATCATCTCTGGGGCCAACGTCCTGACTTTC.